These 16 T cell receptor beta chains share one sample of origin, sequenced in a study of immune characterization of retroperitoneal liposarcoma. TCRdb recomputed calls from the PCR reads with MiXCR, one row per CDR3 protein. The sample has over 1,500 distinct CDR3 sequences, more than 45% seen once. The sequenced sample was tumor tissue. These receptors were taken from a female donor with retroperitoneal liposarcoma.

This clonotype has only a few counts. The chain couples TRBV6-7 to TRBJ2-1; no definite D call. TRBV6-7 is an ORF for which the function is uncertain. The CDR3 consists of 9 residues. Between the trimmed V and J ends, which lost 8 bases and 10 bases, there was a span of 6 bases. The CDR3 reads CASHPEQFF. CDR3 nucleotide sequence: TGTGCCAGCCATCCCGAGCAGTTCTTC.

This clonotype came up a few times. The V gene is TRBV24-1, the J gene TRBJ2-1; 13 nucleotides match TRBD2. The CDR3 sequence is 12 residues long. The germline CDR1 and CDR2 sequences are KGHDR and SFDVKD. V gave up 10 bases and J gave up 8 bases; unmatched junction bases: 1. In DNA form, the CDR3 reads TGTGCCACGGGACTAGCGGGATATGAGCAGTTCTTC. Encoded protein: CATGLAGYEQFF.

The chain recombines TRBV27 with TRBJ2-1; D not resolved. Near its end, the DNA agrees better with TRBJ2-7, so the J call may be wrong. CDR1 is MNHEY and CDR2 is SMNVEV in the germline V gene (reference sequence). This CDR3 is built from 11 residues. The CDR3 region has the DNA TGTGCCAGCAGTTCCTCTTACGAGCAGTACTTC. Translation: CASSSSYEQYF.

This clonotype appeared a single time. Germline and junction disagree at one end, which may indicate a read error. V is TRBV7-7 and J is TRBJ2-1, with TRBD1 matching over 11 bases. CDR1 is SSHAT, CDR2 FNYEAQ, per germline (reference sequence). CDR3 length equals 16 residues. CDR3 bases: TGTGCTAGCAGCCAAAGATACATGGGACAGGGGGAGACCCAGTTCTTC. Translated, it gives CASSQRYMGQGETQFF.

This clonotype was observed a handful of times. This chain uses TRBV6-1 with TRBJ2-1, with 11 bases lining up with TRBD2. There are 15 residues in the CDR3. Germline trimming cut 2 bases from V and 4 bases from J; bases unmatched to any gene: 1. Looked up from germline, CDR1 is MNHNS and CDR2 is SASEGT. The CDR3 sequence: CASSETSGGYNEQFF. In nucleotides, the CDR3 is TGTGCCAGCAGTGAAACTAGCGGGGGTTACAATGAGCAGTTCTTC.

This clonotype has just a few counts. The CDR3 spells CASSPSGTDLNTGELFF. The CDR3 DNA reads as TGTGCCAGCAGTCCATCCGGGACTGACTTAAACACCGGGGAGCTGTTTTTT. V gene TRBV6-5 combines with J gene TRBJ2-2; tentative D call: TRBD2 (6 bases). The CDR3 totals 17 residues. The germline V and J ends were trimmed by 5 bases and 2 bases, with 18 bases remaining between them. Germline V gene sequence: CDR1 MNHEY, CDR2 SVGAGI.

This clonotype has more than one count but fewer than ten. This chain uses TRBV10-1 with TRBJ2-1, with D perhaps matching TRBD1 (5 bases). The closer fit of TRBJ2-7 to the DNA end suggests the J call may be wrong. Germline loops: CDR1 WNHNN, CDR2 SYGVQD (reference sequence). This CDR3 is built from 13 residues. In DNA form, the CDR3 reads TGCGCCAGCAGTGAGGGACACTCCTACGAGCAGTACTTC. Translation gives CASSEGHSYEQYF.

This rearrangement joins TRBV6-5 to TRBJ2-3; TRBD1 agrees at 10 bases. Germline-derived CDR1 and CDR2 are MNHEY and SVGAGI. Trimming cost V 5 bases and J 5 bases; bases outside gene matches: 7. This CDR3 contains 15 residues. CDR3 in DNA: TGTGCCAGCAGTGACGGGACAGGGGAGTTAGATACGCAGTATTTT. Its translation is CASSDGTGELDTQYF.

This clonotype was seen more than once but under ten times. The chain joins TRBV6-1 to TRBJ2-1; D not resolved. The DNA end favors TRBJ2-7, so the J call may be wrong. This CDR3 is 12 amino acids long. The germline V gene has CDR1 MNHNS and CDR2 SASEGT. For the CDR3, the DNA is TGTGCCAGCAGTGAAGTGTCCTACGAGCAGTACTTC. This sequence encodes CASSEVSYEQYF.

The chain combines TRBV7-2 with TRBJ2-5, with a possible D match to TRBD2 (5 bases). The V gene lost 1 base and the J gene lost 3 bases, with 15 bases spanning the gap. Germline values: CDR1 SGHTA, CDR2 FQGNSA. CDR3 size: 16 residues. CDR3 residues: CASSLVTGGRKETQYF. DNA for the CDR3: TGTGCCAGCAGCTTAGTAACTGGAGGTCGGAAAGAGACCCAGTACTTC.

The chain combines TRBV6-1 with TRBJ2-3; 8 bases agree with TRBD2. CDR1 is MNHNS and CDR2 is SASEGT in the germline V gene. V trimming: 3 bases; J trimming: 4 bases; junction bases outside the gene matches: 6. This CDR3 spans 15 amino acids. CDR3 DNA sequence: TGTGCCAGCAGTGACAGTGCGGGAGGCGCAGATACGCAGTATTTT. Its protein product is CASSDSAGGADTQYF.

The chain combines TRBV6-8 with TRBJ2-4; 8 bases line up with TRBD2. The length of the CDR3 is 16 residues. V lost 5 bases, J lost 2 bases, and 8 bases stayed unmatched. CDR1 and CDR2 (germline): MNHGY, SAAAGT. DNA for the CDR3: TGTGCCAGCAGTGGGGGACTAGAGGGGCCCAAAAACATTCAGTACTTC. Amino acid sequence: CASSGGLEGPKNIQYF.

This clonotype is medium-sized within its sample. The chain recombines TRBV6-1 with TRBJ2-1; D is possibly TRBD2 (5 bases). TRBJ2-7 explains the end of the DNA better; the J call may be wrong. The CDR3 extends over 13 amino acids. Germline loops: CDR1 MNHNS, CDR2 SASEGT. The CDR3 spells CASKSASKREQYF. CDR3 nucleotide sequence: TGTGCCAGCAAAAGCGCCTCTAAGCGGGAGCAGTACTTC.

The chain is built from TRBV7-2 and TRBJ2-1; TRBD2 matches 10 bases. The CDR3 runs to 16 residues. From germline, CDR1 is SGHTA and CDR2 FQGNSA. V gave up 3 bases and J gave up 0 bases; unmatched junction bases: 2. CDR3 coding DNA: TGTGCCAGCAGCTTTCCTAGCGGGAGCTCCTACAATGAGCAGTTCTTC. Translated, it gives CASSFPSGSSYNEQFF.

The CDR3 loop is CASSRGSSYNEQYF. For the CDR3, the DNA is TGTGCCAGCAGCCGAGGTAGCTCCTACAATGAGCAGTACTTC. The chain carries TRBV11-3 and TRBJ2-1; no reliable D call. With the DNA end fitting TRBJ2-7 better, the J assignment may be wrong. The CDR3 consists of 14 residues. The germline V gene has CDR1 SGHNT and CDR2 YENEEA.

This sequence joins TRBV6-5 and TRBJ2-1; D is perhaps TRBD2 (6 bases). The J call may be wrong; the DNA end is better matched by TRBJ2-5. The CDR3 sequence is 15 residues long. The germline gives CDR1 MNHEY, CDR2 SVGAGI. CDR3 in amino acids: CASSYSGGTQETQYF. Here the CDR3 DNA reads TGTGCCAGCAGTTACTCCGGGGGAACACAAGAGACCCAGTACTTC.